The clone carrying this TCR beta chain was found many times. CDR3 length: 14 amino acids. From germline, CDR1 is SGHVS and CDR2 FNYEAQ. The V and J ends lost 5 bases and 5 bases, in that order; junction bases with no gene match: 5. The data originate from a study of neurological immune-mediated disorders. TCRdb used MiXCR to reprocess the 5' RACE reads, holding one entry per CDR3 protein. The data show 25,000 to 30,000 distinct CDR3 sequences, with about 6.2% seen just once and approximately 8.9% held by the top ten. This TCR came from a woman in her forties or fifties in good health. V is TRBV7-6 and J is TRBJ2-2; 7 positions match TRBD1. Material for sequencing was PBMCs. CDR3 sequence (DNA): TGTGCCAGCAGCGTTCTGACAGGGACCGGGGAGCTGTTTTTT. This codes for CASSVLTGTGELFF.